This TCR beta chain was captured by sequencing in a study of blood T cell repertoires in COVID-19. Sequencing used immunoSEQ multiplex PCR; TCRdb keeps in-frame clones, though not all of them. The data contain approximately 140,000 clones, over 65% of them singletons. This CDR3 contains 14 residues. Looked up from germline, CDR1 is SSHAT and CDR2 is FNYEAQ (reference sequence). As to this clone: A junction end diverges from the germline sequence, so it may reflect a read error.

The material sequenced was peripheral blood. This TCR came from a man aged 70-80 years with acute or convalescent COVID-19. The V gene is TRBV7-7, the J gene TRBJ2-5, with D unclear. Here the CDR3 reads CASSLDRFEETQYF. The CDR3 DNA sequence: TGTGCTAGCAGCTTAGACCGGTTCGAAGAGACCCAGTACTTC.